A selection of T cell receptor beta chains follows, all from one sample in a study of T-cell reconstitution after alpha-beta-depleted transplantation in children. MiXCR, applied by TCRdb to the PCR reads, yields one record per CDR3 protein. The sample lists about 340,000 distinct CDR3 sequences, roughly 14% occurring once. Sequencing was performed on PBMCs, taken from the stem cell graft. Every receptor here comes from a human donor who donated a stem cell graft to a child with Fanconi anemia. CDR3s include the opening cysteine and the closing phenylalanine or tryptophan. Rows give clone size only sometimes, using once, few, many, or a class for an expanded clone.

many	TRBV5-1	CASSFQGDQPQHF
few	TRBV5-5	CASSLPVGTSGTDTQYF
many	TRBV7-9	CASGGTGGVEAFF
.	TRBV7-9	CASKLNQETQYF
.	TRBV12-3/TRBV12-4	CASTRGVTEAFF
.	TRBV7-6	CASSLSGGSYEQYF
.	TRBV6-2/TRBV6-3	CASNSRATRGYGYTF
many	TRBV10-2	CASSESNGLMNTEAFF
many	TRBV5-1	CASSLEGSRGGNQPQHF
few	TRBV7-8	CASSSFTGEDPEAFF
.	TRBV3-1	CASSPTGTSSPLHF
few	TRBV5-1	CASSPRDRGIAGSPLHF
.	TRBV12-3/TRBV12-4	CASSAGRENIQYF
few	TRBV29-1	CSVTGTGMETQYF
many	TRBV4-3	CASSQEGYHTTDTQYF
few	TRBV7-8	CASSPGVAGAGETQYF
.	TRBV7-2	CASSPRQGEDSNQPQHF
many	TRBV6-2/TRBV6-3	CASSYPINRKLLDTEAFF
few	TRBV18	CASSLKGDEQYF
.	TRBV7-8	CASSFYGTGEAGELFF